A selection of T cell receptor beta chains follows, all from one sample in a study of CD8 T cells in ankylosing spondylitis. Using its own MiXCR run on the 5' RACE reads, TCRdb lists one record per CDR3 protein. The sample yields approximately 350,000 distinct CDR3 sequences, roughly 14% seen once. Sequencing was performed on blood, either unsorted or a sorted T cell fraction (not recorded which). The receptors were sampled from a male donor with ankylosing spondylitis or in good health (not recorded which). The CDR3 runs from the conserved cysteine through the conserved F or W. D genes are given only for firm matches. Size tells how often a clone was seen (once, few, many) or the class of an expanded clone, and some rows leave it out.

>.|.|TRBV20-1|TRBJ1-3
CSARAGTGNTIYF
TGCAGTGCTAGAGCAGGGACTGGAAACACCATATATTTT
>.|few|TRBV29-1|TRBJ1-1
CSLTGPQNTEAFF
TGCAGCCTTACCGGGCCCCAGAACACTGAAGCTTTCTTT
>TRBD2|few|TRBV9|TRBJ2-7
CASSVGSVGGSFGEQYF
TGTGCCAGCAGCGTAGGAAGCGTGGGCGGGAGTTTCGGCGAGCAGTACTTC
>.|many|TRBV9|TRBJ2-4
CASSSLPGEGLSF
TGTGCCAGCAGCTCTCTCCCGGGTGAGGGGTTAAGCTTC
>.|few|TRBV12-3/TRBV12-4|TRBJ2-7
CASRKDTSYEQYF
TGTGCCAGCAGGAAAGACACCTCCTACGAGCAGTACTTC
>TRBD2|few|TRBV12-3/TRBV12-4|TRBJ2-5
CASSFGTSGAQETQYF
TGTGCCAGCAGTTTTGGGACTAGCGGTGCGCAAGAGACCCAGTACTTC
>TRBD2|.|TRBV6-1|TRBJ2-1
CASSDPSGSNEQFF
TGTGCCAGCAGTGATCCAAGCGGGAGCAATGAGCAGTTCTTC
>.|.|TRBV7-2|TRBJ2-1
CASSLVRSYNEQFF
TGTGCCAGCAGCTTAGTGAGATCCTACAATGAGCAGTTCTTC
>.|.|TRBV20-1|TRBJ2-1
CSGVLGSSYNEQFF
TGCAGTGGGGTTTTGGGAAGCTCCTACAATGAGCAGTTCTTC
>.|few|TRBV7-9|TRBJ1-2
CASSVTGYGYTF
TGTGCCAGCAGCGTCACAGGTTATGGCTACACCTTC
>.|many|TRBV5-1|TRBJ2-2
CASSLRGARTGELFF
TGCGCCAGCAGCCTCCGAGGGGCTAGGACCGGGGAGCTGTTTTTT
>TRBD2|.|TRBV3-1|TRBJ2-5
CASSQVAGGFGTQYF
TGTGCCAGCAGCCAAGTAGCGGGGGGCTTTGGGACCCAGTACTTC
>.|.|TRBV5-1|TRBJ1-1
CATSPQGNTEAFF
TGCGCCACCTCGCCCCAGGGAAACACTGAAGCTTTCTTT
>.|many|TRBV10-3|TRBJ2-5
CAISIQGGTETQYF
TGTGCCATCAGCATACAGGGAGGGACGGAGACCCAGTACTTC
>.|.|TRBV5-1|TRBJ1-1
CASSLVGKGESAEAFF
TGCGCCAGCAGCTTGGTGGGGAAGGGGGAGTCCGCTGAAGCTTTCTTT
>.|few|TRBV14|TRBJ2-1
CASSPHGPSEQFF
TGTGCCAGCAGCCCTCACGGCCCGAGTGAGCAGTTCTTC
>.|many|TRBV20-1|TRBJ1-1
CSANPGLMNTEAFF
TGCAGTGCTAACCCCGGGCTAATGAACACTGAAGCTTTCTTT
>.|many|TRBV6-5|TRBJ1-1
CASSSAGGRATEAFF
TGTGCCAGCAGTTCTGCGGGCGGGCGAGCCACTGAAGCTTTCTTT
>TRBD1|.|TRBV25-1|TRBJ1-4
CASSYRGRGEKLFF
TGTGCCAGCAGTTACAGGGGGCGCGGGGAAAAACTGTTTTTT
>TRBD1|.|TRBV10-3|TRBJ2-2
CATLLGQGDTGELFF
TGTGCCACCCTTCTGGGACAGGGCGACACCGGGGAGCTGTTTTTT
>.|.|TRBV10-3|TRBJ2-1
CAISGGVTHNEQFF
TGTGCCATCAGTGGAGGGGTGACCCACAATGAGCAGTTCTTC
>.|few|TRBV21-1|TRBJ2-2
CASSGGCMRVHTNTGELFF
TGTGCCAGCAGCGGAGGTTGTATGCGGGTACACACGAACACCGGGGAGCTGTTTTTT